The text below deals with one TCR beta chain. This record comes from a study of T cells after somatic rescue of genetic block. The repertoire was sequenced with immunoSEQ multiplex PCR; TCRdb's copy has only in-frame clones and lacks some. The repertoire holds about 67,000 clones, with about 90% as singletons. CDR1 is MNHNS and CDR2 is SASEGT in the germline V gene. The ends lost 8 bases at V and 7 bases at J; junction bases unmatched: 10. This CDR3 region has 15 residues. The sample comprised peripheral blood mononuclear cells (PBMCs). The chain recombines TRBV6-1 with TRBJ1-4; 10 nucleotides match TRBD1. The sequence came from a man aged 35 to 55. CDR3 DNA: TGTGCCAGCGGGGGACAGGGGTTATTTGGTGAAAAACTGTTTTTT. Protein: CASGGQGLFGEKLFF.